Presented here are 17 T cell receptor beta chains from one specimen sequenced in a study of cytomegalovirus exposure and HLA in healthy donors. Primers for the PCR totalled 60 Vbeta and 13 Jbeta. TCRdb's copy holds only in-frame clones and misses some; the assay was immunoSEQ multiplex PCR. The sample yields some 120,000 clones, around 86% seen once. Sample: PBMCs. Receptor source: a woman aged 25 to 39 in good health and CMV-seronegative.

The table lists this clone with a count of one. The rearrangement joins TRBV25-1 to TRBJ1-5; D gene uncertain. Germline CDR1 MGHDK, CDR2 SYGVNS. Trimming left V 5 bases short and J 0 bases short, with 8 bases between. This CDR3 contains 14 residues. CDR3: CASSLVSSNQPQHF. CDR3 bases: TGTGCCAGCAGTTTAGTAAGTAGCAATCAGCCCCAGCATTTT.

Notes on this clone: The junction differs from germline at one of its ends, possibly a read error. The genes are TRBV7-7 and TRBJ2-3; 7 bases fit TRBD1. This CDR3 contains 14 residues. Germline assignment: CDR1 SSHAT and CDR2 FNYEAQ (reference sequence). The CDR3 DNA follows: TGTGCTAGCAGCTTACAGGGGTTAACAGATACGCAGTATTTT. Encoded protein: CASSLQGLTDTQYF.

The V and J genes are TRBV18 and TRBJ2-7, with TRBD2 matching over 14 bases. V shed 3 bases and J 5 bases; nucleotides not matched to a gene: 9. Per germline, CDR1 KGHSH and CDR2 LQKENI. The CDR3 length is 17 residues. The DNA of the CDR3 is TGTGCCAGCTCACCCCTAATGACTAGCGGGAGGGCGGACGAGCAGTACTTC. Protein product: CASSPLMTSGRADEQYF.

This chain links TRBV11-2 with TRBJ2-7; perhaps TRBD2 as D (6 bases). The CDR3 length is 14 residues. The V gene's germline CDR1 is SGHAT and CDR2 FQNNGV. V dropped 3 bases and J dropped 3 bases, with 12 bases sitting between them. CDR3: CASSFSSVYYEQYF. Here the CDR3 DNA reads TGTGCCAGCAGCTTCTCTAGCGTATACTACGAGCAGTACTTC.

The chain has TRBV18 and TRBJ2-5, with unresolved D. V was shortened by 0 bases and J by 5 bases, with 16 bases between the two germline ends. CDR3 length equals 16 residues. Germline loops: CDR1 KGHSH, CDR2 LQKENI. The CDR3 is CASSPPTRVVEETQYF. CDR3 coding DNA: TGTGCCAGCTCACCACCGACCCGAGTAGTGGAGGAGACCCAGTACTTC.

The chain uses TRBV18 and TRBJ2-7; 10 bases line up with TRBD2. J was trimmed by 2 bases and V by 2 bases; bases with no gene match: 18. This CDR3 has 20 residues. Germline loops: CDR1 KGHSH, CDR2 LQKENI. The CDR3 nucleotides are TGTGCCAGCTCACCATCTCGGGATCCAGCGGGAGGGCTTGAGCCCTACGAGCAGTACTTC. Protein: CASSPSRDPAGGLEPYEQYF.

This clone has a single count. The chain is built from TRBV19 and TRBJ1-1; 7 positions agree with TRBD1. Looked up from germline, CDR1 is LNHDA and CDR2 is SQIVND (reference sequence). This CDR3 comprises 17 residues. J was trimmed by 0 bases and V by 3 bases; bases with no gene match: 10. The CDR3 sequence is CASSILPDRNMNTEAFF. CDR3 nucleotide sequence: TGTGCCAGTAGTATCCTCCCGGACAGGAACATGAACACTGAAGCTTTCTTT.

The genes are TRBV11-3 and TRBJ1-2; 12 positions agree with TRBD1. Germline-derived CDR1 and CDR2 are SGHNT and YENEEA. Germline trimming cut 5 bases from V and 7 bases from J; bases unmatched to any gene: 8. The CDR3 is 15 residues long. CDR3 region: CASSLRDRGQCGYTF. DNA of the CDR3: TGTGCCAGCAGCCTCCGGGACAGGGGGCAATGTGGCTACACCTTC.

This clone was recorded a few times. The rearrangement joins TRBV28 to TRBJ1-4, with D possibly TRBD1 on 5 matching bases. The V gene lost 7 bases and the J gene lost 5 bases, with 14 bases spanning the gap. Germline CDR1 is MDHEN and CDR2 is SYDVKM. The CDR3 spans 14 residues. Here the CDR3 DNA reads TGTGCCAGCATTAACGGGGGGGGGAATGAAAAACTGTTTTTT. It encodes CASINGGGNEKLFF.

The chain employs TRBV4-1 and TRBJ2-2; D might be TRBD1 (6 bases). Germline V gene sequence: CDR1 MGHRA, CDR2 YSYEKL. Trimming took 0 bases from V and 3 from J, leaving 17 bases between them. The CDR3 sequence is 18 residues long. The CDR3 nucleotides read TGCGCCAGCAGCCAAGAAGGCTGGGGGACAAGCTACACCGGGGAGCTGTTTTTT. Translated, it gives CASSQEGWGTSYTGELFF.

The chain has TRBV27 and TRBJ2-7; TRBD2 matches 14 bases. After removal of 4 bases from V and 9 bases from J, the junction contained 11 bases not matched to a gene. CDR1 and CDR2 (germline): MNHEY, SMNVEV (reference sequence). The CDR3 is 16 residues long. This CDR3 is CASSSLGLAGDFWQYF. The CDR3 nucleotides read TGTGCCAGCAGTTCTCTGGGACTAGCGGGAGATTTTTGGCAGTACTTC.

This clone was recorded a few times. The chain uses TRBV27 and TRBJ2-6; D is perhaps TRBD2 (6 bases). The germline V gene encodes CDR1 MNHEY and CDR2 SMNVEV (reference sequence). Trimming removed 6 bases at V and 2 bases at J, with 14 bases between. The CDR3 is 16 residues long. The CDR3 DNA follows: TGTGCCAGCAGACAGGTCGGCGGGACTGGGGCCAACGTCCTGACTTTC. It encodes CASRQVGGTGANVLTF.

The chain recombines TRBV2 with TRBJ2-7; TRBD1 aligns across 8 bases. The CDR3 covers 13 residues. CDR1 and CDR2 (germline): SNHLY, FYNNEI. V lost 7 bases and J lost 3; bases outside the gene matches: 5. This chain's CDR3 is CASNLDRGYEQYF. CDR3 coding DNA: TGTGCCAGCAATCTTGACAGGGGCTACGAGCAGTACTTC.

V gene TRBV27 combines with J gene TRBJ2-7; D is unresolved. The CDR3 loop spans 13 amino acids. Germline CDR1 is MNHEY and CDR2 is SMNVEV (reference sequence). Trimming removed 2 bases from V and 3 bases from J, with 8 bases in between. The CDR3 here is CASSLTQSYEQYF. CDR3 nucleotides: TGTGCCAGCAGTTTAACACAAAGCTACGAGCAGTACTTC.

The V and J genes are TRBV28 and TRBJ2-4; 11 bases line up with TRBD2. Germline values: CDR1 MDHEN, CDR2 SYDVKM. V was clipped by 9 bases and J by 3 bases; unmatched bases: 10. The CDR3 covers 16 residues. CDR3 in amino acids: CARPGLAEKVKNIQYF. CDR3 DNA: TGTGCCAGGCCGGGACTAGCGGAGAAAGTCAAAAACATTCAGTACTTC.

This clone was observed a handful of times. The chain uses TRBV27 and TRBJ2-5; 8 bases are shared with TRBD1. The germline CDR1 and CDR2 sequences are MNHEY and SMNVEV (reference sequence). The CDR3 length is 15 residues. V lost 5 bases to trimming and J lost 3 bases; unmatched junction nucleotides: 8. CDR3 sequence reads: CASSNLRTGKETQYF. In nucleotides, the CDR3 is TGTGCCAGCAGTAACCTCAGGACAGGGAAAGAGACCCAGTACTTC.

This chain uses TRBV18 with TRBJ1-1; 9 bases align to TRBD1. CDR1 and CDR2 from the germline V gene are KGHSH and LQKENI. Trimming cost V 8 bases and J 5 bases; bases outside gene matches: 9. CDR3 length: 14 amino acids. CDR3 residues: CASTGGAVRTEAFF. The CDR3 DNA reads TGTGCCAGCACAGGGGGCGCGGTGAGAACTGAAGCTTTCTTT.